This T cell receptor (beta chain) emerged from a study of T cell responses to AZD1222 COVID-19 vaccine. Study-level information: Pooled samples include second doses given at about 4 or 12 weeks. Study-level findings and limits: Spike-specific TCR depth and breadth grew after two AZD1222 doses. Seropositivity was recorded at baseline in only a handful of AZD1222 recipients.

Regarding this clone: Its antigen is unknown.

Per the germline V gene, CDR1 is SQVTM and CDR2 is ANQGSEA. This CDR3 contains 12 residues. V lost 2 bases, J lost 3 bases, and 8 bases lay in between. Profiled with immunoSEQ multiplex PCR; TCRdb holds only in-frame clones, not every one. This sample has roughly 140,000 clones, with approximately 89% found just once. The sample consisted of peripheral blood, taken on day 0 of AZD1222 vaccination. The V call is TRBV29-1, the J call TRBJ2-7; D uncertain. This clonotype was sampled from an adult in good health. DNA for the CDR3: TGCAGCGTTGAACTACACAGCTACGAGCAGTACTTC. Its translation is CSVELHSYEQYF.